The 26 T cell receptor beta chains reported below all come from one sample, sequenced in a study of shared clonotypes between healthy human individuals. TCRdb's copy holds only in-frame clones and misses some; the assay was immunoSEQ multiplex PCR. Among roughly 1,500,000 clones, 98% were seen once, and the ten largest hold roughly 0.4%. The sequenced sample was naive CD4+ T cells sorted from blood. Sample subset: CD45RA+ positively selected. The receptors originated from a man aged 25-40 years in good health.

In DNA, the CDR3 is TGTGCCAGCAGGGACAATCGGCTATTATATGGCTACACCTTC. Amino acid sequence: CASRDNRLLYGYTF. This chain links TRBV6-1 with TRBJ1-2; possibly TRBD1 for D (5 bases). Germline assignment: CDR1 MNHNS and CDR2 SASEGT. This CDR3 contains 14 residues. V was pared by 6 bases and J by 5 bases, with 16 bases between.

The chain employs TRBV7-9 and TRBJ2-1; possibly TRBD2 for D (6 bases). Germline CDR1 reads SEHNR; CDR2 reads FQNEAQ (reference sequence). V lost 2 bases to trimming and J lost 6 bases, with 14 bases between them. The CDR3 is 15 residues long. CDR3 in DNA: TGTGCCAGCAGCTTAAGGCGGAGGGGTCTCAATGAGCAGTTCTTC. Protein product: CASSLRRRGLNEQFF.

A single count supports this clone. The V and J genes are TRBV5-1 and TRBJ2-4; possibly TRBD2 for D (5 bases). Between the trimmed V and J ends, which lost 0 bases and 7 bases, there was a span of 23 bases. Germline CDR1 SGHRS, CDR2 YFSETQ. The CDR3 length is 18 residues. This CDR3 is CASSLVLAAGGRLNIQYF. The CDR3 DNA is TGCGCCAGCAGCTTGGTGTTGGCGGCGGGTGGACGCTTGAACATTCAGTACTTC.

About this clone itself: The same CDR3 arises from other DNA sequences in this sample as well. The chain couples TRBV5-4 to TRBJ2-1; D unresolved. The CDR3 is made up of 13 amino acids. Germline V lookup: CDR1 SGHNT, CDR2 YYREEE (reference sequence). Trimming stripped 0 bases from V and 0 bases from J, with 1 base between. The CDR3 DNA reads TGTGCCAGCAGCTTGGTCTCCTACAATGAGCAGTTCTTC. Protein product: CASSLVSYNEQFF.

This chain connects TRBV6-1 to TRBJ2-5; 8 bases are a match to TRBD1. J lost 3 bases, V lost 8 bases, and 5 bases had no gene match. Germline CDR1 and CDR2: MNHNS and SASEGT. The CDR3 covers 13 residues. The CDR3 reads CASDRGLEETQYF. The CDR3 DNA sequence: TGTGCCAGCGACAGGGGTCTAGAAGAGACCCAGTACTTC.

The CDR3 reads CASSPGPRAEQYF. CDR3 bases: TGTGCCAGCAGCCCGGGACCAAGGGCTGAGCAGTACTTC. This chain links TRBV11-3 with TRBJ2-7; D is possibly TRBD1 or TRBD2 (5 bases each). Deletions cut 5 bases from V and 7 bases from J, with 15 bases between. Looked up from germline, CDR1 is SGHNT and CDR2 is YENEEA. CDR3 length equals 13 residues.

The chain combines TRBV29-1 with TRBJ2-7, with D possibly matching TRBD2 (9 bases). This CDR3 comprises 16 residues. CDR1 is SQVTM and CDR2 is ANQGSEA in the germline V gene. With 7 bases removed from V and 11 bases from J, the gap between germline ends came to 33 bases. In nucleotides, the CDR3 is TGCAGCGCTTGGGACGGACAGGGCCCGACTAGCGGACGAGAGTACTTC. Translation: CSAWDGQGPTSGREYF.

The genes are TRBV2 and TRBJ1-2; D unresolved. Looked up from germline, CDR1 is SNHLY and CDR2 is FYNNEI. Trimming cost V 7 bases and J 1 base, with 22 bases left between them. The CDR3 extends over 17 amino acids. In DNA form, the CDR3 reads TGTGCCAGCATCCCGACCCCCACAACGATTATTAACTATGGCTACACCTTC. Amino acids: CASIPTPTTIINYGYTF.

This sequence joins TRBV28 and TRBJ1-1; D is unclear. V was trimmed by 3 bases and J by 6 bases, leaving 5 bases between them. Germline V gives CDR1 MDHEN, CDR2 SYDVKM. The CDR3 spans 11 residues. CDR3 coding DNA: TGTGCCAGCAGTTTCCAATCTGAAGCTTTCTTT. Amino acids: CASSFQSEAFF.

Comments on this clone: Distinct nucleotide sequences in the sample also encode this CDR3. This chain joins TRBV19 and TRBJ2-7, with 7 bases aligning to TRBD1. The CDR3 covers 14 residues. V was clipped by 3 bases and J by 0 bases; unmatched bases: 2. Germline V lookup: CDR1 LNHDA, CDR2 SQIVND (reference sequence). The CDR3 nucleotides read TGTGCCAGTAGTATCCGGGACAGCTCCTACGAGCAGTACTTC. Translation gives CASSIRDSSYEQYF.

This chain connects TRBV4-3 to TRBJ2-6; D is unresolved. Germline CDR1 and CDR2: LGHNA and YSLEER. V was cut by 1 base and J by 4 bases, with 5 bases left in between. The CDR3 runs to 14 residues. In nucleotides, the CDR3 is TGCGCCAGCAGCCAAGCCCTGGGGGCCAACGTCCTGACTTTC. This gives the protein CASSQALGANVLTF.

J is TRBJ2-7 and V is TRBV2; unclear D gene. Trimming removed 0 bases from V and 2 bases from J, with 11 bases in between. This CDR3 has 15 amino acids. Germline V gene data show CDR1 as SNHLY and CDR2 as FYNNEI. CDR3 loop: CASSEAPADAYEQYF. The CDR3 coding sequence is TGTGCCAGCAGTGAAGCACCCGCAGACGCCTACGAGCAGTACTTC.

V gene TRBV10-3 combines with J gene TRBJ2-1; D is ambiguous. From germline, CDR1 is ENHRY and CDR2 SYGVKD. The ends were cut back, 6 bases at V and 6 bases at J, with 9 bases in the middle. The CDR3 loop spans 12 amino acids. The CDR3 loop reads CAIRGESNEQFF. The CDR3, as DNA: TGTGCCATCAGGGGCGAAAGCAATGAGCAGTTCTTC.

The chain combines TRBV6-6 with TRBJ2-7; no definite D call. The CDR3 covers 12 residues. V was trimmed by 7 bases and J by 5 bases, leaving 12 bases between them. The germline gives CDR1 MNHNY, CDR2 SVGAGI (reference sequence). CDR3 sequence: CASTNSVHEQYF. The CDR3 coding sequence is TGTGCCAGCACAAACAGCGTGCACGAGCAGTACTTC.

CDR3: CASSPLEGLGEQFF. The CDR3 region has the DNA TGTGCCAGCAGCCCCCTGGAGGGCCTCGGTGAGCAGTTCTTC. The chain combines TRBV11-2 with TRBJ2-1; D might be TRBD2 (6 bases). Trimming cost V 5 bases and J 9 bases, with 17 bases left between them. CDR3 length: 14 amino acids. The V gene's germline CDR1 is SGHAT and CDR2 FQNNGV.

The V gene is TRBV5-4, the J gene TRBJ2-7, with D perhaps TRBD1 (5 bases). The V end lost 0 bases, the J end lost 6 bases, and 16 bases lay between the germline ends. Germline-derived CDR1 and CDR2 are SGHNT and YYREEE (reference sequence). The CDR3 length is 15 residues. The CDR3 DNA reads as TGTGCCAGCAGCTTGGATCCTGGGGCGCTCCCCGAGCAGTACTTC. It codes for CASSLDPGALPEQYF.

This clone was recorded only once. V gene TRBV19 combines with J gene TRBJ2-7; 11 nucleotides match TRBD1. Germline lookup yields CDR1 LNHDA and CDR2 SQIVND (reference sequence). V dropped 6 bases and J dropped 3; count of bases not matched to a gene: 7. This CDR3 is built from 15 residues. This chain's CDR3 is CASSRTGGVIYEQYF. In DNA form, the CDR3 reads TGTGCCAGTAGCCGGACAGGGGGCGTAATCTACGAGCAGTACTTC. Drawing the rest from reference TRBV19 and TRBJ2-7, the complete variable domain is DGGITQSPKYLFRKEGQNVTLSCEQNLNHDAMYWYRQDPGQGLRLIYYSQIVNDFQKGDIAEGYSVSREKKESFPLTVTSAQKNPTAFYLCASSRTGGVIYEQYFGPGTRLTVT.

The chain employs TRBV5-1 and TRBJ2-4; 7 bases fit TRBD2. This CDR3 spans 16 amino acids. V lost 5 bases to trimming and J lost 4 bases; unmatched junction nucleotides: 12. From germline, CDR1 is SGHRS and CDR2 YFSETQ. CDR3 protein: CASSRQPSGGKNIQYF. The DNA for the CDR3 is TGCGCCAGCAGTCGACAGCCATCGGGGGGTAAAAACATTCAGTACTTC.

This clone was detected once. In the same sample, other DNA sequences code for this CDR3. This CDR3 is CSVEGRGSYNEQFF. In DNA, the CDR3 is TGCAGCGTTGAGGGACGCGGGAGCTACAATGAGCAGTTCTTC. The chain links TRBV29-1 to TRBJ2-1; 7 bases are shared with TRBD2. The CDR3 covers 14 residues. Germline V gene sequence: CDR1 SQVTM, CDR2 ANQGSEA. V shed 3 bases and J 3 bases; nucleotides not matched to a gene: 5.

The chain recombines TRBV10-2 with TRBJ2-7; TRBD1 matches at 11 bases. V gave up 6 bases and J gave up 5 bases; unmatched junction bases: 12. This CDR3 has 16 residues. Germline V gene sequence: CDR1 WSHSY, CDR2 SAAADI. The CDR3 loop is CASSARRRTGGDEQYF. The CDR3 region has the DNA TGCGCCAGCAGCGCCCGACGTCGGACAGGGGGCGACGAGCAGTACTTC.

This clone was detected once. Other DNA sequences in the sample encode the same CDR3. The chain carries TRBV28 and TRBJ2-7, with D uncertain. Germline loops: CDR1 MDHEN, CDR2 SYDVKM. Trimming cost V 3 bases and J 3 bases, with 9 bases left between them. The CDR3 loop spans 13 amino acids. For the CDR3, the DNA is TGTGCCAGCAGTTTGCCTGGGAACTACGAGCAGTACTTC. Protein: CASSLPGNYEQYF.

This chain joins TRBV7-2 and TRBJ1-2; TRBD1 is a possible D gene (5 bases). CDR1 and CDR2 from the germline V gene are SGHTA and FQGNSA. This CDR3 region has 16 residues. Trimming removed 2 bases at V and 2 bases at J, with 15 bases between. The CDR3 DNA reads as TGTGCCAGCAGCTTATTCGGGGGAGCAGCGAACTATGGCTACACCTTC. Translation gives CASSLFGGAANYGYTF.

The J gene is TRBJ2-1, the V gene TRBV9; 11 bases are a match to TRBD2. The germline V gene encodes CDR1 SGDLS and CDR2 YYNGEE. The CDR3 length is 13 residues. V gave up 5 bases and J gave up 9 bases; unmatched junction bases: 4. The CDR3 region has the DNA TGTGCCAGCAGTCTAGCGGGAGGAGTTGAGCAGTTCTTC. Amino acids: CASSLAGGVEQFF.

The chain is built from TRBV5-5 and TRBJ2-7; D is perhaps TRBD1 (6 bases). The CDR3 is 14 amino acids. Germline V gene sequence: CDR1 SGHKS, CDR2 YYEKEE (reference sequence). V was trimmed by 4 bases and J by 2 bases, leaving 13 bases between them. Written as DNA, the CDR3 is TGTGCCAGCAGCCATTCAGGGGTAACCTACGAGCAGTACTTC. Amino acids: CASSHSGVTYEQYF.

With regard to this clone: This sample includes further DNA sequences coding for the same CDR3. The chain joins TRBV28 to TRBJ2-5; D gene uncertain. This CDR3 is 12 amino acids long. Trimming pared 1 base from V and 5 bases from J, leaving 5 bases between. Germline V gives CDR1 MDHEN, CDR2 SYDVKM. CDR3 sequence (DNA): TGTGCCAGCAGTTTATTGGGGGAGACCCAGTACTTC. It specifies CASSLLGETQYF. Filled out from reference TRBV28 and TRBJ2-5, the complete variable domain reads DVKVTQSSRYLVKRTGEKVFLECVQDMDHENMFWYRQDPGLGLRLIYFSYDVKMKEKGDIPEGYSVSREKKERFSLILESASTNQTSMYLCASSLLGETQYFGPGTRLLVL.

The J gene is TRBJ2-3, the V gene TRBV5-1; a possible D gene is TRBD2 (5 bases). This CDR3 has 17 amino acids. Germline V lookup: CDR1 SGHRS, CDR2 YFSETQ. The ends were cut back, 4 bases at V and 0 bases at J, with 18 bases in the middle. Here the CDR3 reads CASSPMGSGSSTDTQYF. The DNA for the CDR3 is TGCGCCAGCAGCCCCATGGGCAGCGGAAGTAGCACAGATACGCAGTATTTT.